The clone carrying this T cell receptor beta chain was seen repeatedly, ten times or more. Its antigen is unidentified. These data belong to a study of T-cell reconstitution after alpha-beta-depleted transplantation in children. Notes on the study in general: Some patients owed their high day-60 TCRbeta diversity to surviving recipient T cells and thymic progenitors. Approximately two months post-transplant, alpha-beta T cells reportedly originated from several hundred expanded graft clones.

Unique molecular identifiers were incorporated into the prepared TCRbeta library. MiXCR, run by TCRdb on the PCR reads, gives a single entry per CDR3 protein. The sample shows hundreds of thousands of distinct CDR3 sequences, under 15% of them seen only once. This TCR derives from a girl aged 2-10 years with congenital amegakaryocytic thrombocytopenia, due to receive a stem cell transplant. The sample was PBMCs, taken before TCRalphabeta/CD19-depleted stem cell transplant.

CDR3 protein: CASDTGGNEQFF. The CDR3 DNA reads TGTGCCAGCGATACAGGGGGCAATGAGCAGTTCTTC. The chain carries TRBV6-6 and TRBJ2-1; the match to TRBD1 covers 8 bases. Trimming took 8 bases from V and 6 from J; bases not matched to a gene: 3. CDR3 length: 12 amino acids. Germline CDR1 MNHNY, CDR2 SVGAGI (reference sequence).